A single sample gave rise to the 21 T cell receptor beta chains below, sequenced in a study of molecular identifiers for immune sequencing clone quantification. TCRdb passed the PCR reads through MiXCR, listing each CDR3 protein once. The sample shows about 640,000 distinct CDR3 sequences, 15% to 20% of them seen only once. The sample was naive CD8+ T cells from blood, with Jurkat cell RNA spiked in. Subset given: FACS-sorted CD8+CD4-CCR7+CD45RA+ naive T cells. The receptor source for this set is a human donor in good health. Some libraries in this study had Jurkat cell RNA spiked in.

This clonotype was recorded at least ten times. The V call is TRBV19, the J call TRBJ2-3; 7 bases fit TRBD1. The V and J ends lost 3 bases and 2 bases, in that order; junction bases with no gene match: 5. Germline CDR1 LNHDA, CDR2 SQIVND (reference sequence). This CDR3 is built from 15 residues. The CDR3 spells CASSIYGTVTDTQYF. CDR3 coding DNA: TGTGCCAGTAGTATCTACGGGACAGTCACAGATACGCAGTATTTT. Drawing the rest from reference TRBV19 and TRBJ2-3, the complete variable domain is DGGITQSPKYLFRKEGQNVTLSCEQNLNHDAMYWYRQDPGQGLRLIYYSQIVNDFQKGDIAEGYSVSREKKESFPLTVTSAQKNPTAFYLCASSIYGTVTDTQYFGPGTRLTVL.

This clonotype was seen at least ten times. The chain carries TRBV5-6 and TRBJ1-5; D call uncertain. Per germline, CDR1 SGHDT and CDR2 YYEEEE. V lost 2 bases and J lost 1, with 10 bases in between. The CDR3 is 15 residues long. The CDR3 loop reads CASSFGGWSNQPQHF. DNA of the CDR3: TGTGCCAGCAGCTTTGGAGGCTGGAGCAATCAGCCCCAGCATTTT.

Remarks on this clonotype: It may be a read error: a sequence one base away is much more abundant. The chain has TRBV28 and TRBJ2-3; D is uncertain. Germline CDR1 MDHEN, CDR2 SYDVKM. The CDR3 has 14 amino acids. CDR3 DNA: TGTGCCAGCAGTTTAACCTACTCTCCAGATACGCGGTATTTT. It encodes CASSLTYSPDTRYF.

This clonotype appeared many times. The J gene is TRBJ2-5, the V gene TRBV6-1; D remains ambiguous. Germline loops: CDR1 MNHNS, CDR2 SASEGT. Trimming took off 8 bases at V and 7 bases at J, with 11 bases between the two ends. This CDR3 is 11 amino acids long. The CDR3 sequence: CASVQLGTQYF. CDR3 nucleotides: TGTGCCAGCGTGCAGCTTGGGACCCAGTACTTC.

Many counts were recorded for this clonotype. The J gene is TRBJ2-7, the V gene TRBV2; D is possibly TRBD2 (5 bases). The CDR3 is 14 residues long. Germline CDR1 SNHLY, CDR2 FYNNEI. The V and J ends lost 2 bases and 7 bases respectively, with 15 bases between them. The CDR3 region has the DNA TGTGCCAGCAGTGAATCGCAGGAAAGGAGGGAGCAGTACTTC. Protein sequence: CASSESQERREQYF.

The V and J genes are TRBV5-1 and TRBJ2-7; 10 bases align to TRBD1. The CDR3 has 14 amino acids. The germline V gene encodes CDR1 SGHRS and CDR2 YFSETQ. V trimming: 5 bases; J trimming: 3 bases; junction bases outside the gene matches: 5. CDR3 sequence (DNA): TGCGCCAGCAGGAAAGGGACAGGGGTCTACGAGCAGTACTTC. As protein: CASRKGTGVYEQYF. Full variable domain (missing parts from reference TRBV5-1 and TRBJ2-7): KAGVTQTPRYLIKTRGQQVTLSCSPISGHRSVSWYQQTPGQGLQFLFEYFSETQRNKGNFPGRFSGRQFSNSRSEMNVSTLELGDSALYLCASRKGTGVYEQYFGPGTRLTVT.

This clonotype was found a few times. The V and J genes are TRBV20-1 and TRBJ2-7; 9 bases align to TRBD1. CDR3 length: 16 residues. The V gene's germline CDR1 is DFQATT and CDR2 SNEGSKA (reference sequence). The junction had 13 bases not matched to a gene; V was cut back by 3 bases and J by 4 bases. This CDR3 is CSASDEQGAIRYEQYF. CDR3 in DNA: TGCAGTGCTAGCGACGAACAGGGGGCGATTCGATACGAGCAGTACTTC.

This clonotype was counted at least ten times. DNA for the CDR3: TGTGCCAGCAGCCGGTCAGGGGGAGGCAGCACAGATACGCAGTATTTT. Amino acids: CASSRSGGGSTDTQYF. The V gene is TRBV7-9, the J gene TRBJ2-3, with a tentative D call TRBD1 (7 bases). In germline, CDR1 is SEHNR, CDR2 FQNEAQ (reference sequence). V dropped 5 bases and J dropped 0 bases, with 15 bases sitting between them. The CDR3 has 16 residues.

With regard to this clonotype: A single base separates this from a much larger clone, so it may be a read error. This chain connects TRBV9 to TRBJ1-4, with a possible D match to TRBD1 (5 bases). The V gene's germline CDR1 is SGDLS and CDR2 YYNGEE. This CDR3 is built from 15 residues. The CDR3 DNA reads as TGTGCCAGCAGCGTAGAAGCTCGGGGGAATGGAAAACTGTTTTTT. Translated, it gives CASSVEARGNGKLFF. Variable domain in full (rest from reference TRBV9 and TRBJ1-4): DSGVTQTPKHLITATGQRVTLRCSPRSGDLSVYWYQQSLDQGLQFLIQYYNGEERAKGNILERFSAQQFPDLHSELNLSSLELGDSALYFCASSVEARGNGKLFFGSGTQLSVL.

Ten or more counts support this clonotype. CDR3 region: CASSQTAGPNTEAFF. CDR3 sequence (DNA): TGTGCCAGCAGTCAAACAGCGGGCCCGAACACTGAAGCTTTCTTT. J is TRBJ1-1 and V is TRBV6-2 or TRBV6-3; D unclear. The CDR3 length is 15 residues. In germline, CDR1 is MNHEY, CDR2 SVGEGT. Trimming pared 5 bases from V and 1 base from J, leaving 14 bases between.

This clonotype was found many times. V and J are TRBV11-2 and TRBJ2-7; D perhaps matches TRBD1 (6 bases). V lost 1 base and J lost 1, with 23 bases in between. Germline CDR1 is SGHAT and CDR2 is FQNNGV. CDR3 size: 19 residues. The CDR3 is CASSLGPSSGAPQSYEQYF. DNA of the CDR3: TGTGCCAGCAGCTTAGGACCCTCCTCAGGGGCCCCTCAGTCCTACGAGCAGTACTTC.

This clonotype was counted at least ten times. The V call is TRBV5-4, the J call TRBJ2-3; 8 nucleotides line up with TRBD1. CDR1 and CDR2 (germline): SGHNT, YYREEE (reference sequence). CDR3 size: 15 residues. V was clipped by 2 bases and J by 6 bases; unmatched bases: 8. CDR3 sequence (DNA): TGTGCCAGCAGCTTCAAGGACAGGGCTCGGGATACGCAGTATTTT. It yields the protein CASSFKDRARDTQYF.

The sample holds many counts of this clonotype. V and J are TRBV12-3 or TRBV12-4 and TRBJ2-7; 10 bases agree with TRBD2. This CDR3 comprises 14 residues. V was clipped by 5 bases and J by 2 bases; unmatched bases: 3. CDR3 nucleotides: TGTGCCAGCAGTGGGAGCGGGAGGGCCTACGAGCAGTACTTC. It yields the protein CASSGSGRAYEQYF.

This clonotype was counted many times. This chain joins TRBV12-3 or TRBV12-4 and TRBJ2-1; maybe TRBD2 (5 bases). This CDR3 is 12 amino acids long. The V and J ends lost 10 bases and 6 bases respectively, with 13 bases between them. The CDR3 DNA follows: TGTGCCACCGCTGGTGCGGGCAATGAGCAGTTCTTC. Its translation: CATAGAGNEQFF.

This clonotype has ten or more counts. This rearrangement joins TRBV14 to TRBJ2-2, with TRBD2 matching over 9 bases. CDR1 SGHDN and CDR2 FVKESK come from the germline V gene. The CDR3 extends over 17 amino acids. Unmatched junction bases numbered 9, after V lost 4 bases and J lost 3 bases. The CDR3 sequence is CASSPRSGSIDTGELFF. The CDR3 DNA reads as TGTGCCAGCAGCCCTCGTAGCGGGAGTATTGACACCGGGGAGCTGTTTTTT.

The V call is TRBV2, the J call TRBJ2-1; TRBD1 is a possible D gene (6 bases). Germline lookup yields CDR1 SNHLY and CDR2 FYNNEI. The CDR3 sequence is 13 residues long. The ends were cut back, 7 bases at V and 8 bases at J, with 15 bases in the middle. The CDR3: CASNDNRVDEQFF. The CDR3, as DNA: TGTGCCAGCAATGACAACAGGGTCGATGAGCAGTTCTTC.

This clonotype was seen many times. The gene calls are TRBV5-4 and TRBJ1-1; D not resolved. The germline gives CDR1 SGHNT, CDR2 YYREEE (reference sequence). Between the trimmed V and J ends, which lost 4 bases and 4 bases, there was a span of 11 bases. CDR3 length: 13 residues. Written as DNA, the CDR3 is TGTGCCAGCAGCCCGGGCGAGGTCACTGAAGCTTTCTTT. It yields the protein CASSPGEVTEAFF.

The sample holds many counts of this clonotype. V is TRBV6-5 and J is TRBJ2-1; no reliable D call. The germline V gene encodes CDR1 MNHEY and CDR2 SVGAGI. This CDR3 has 16 amino acids. V lost 5 bases and J lost 4, with 18 bases in between. As DNA, the CDR3 is TGTGCCAGCAGTACCTCGGTGTCGAGGTTATACAATGAGCAGTTCTTC. As protein: CASSTSVSRLYNEQFF.

A few counts support this clonotype. The chain carries TRBV2 and TRBJ2-2; D is possibly TRBD1 or TRBD2 (5 bases each). Germline V gives CDR1 SNHLY, CDR2 FYNNEI. CDR3 size: 14 residues. The ends were cut back, 6 bases at V and 4 bases at J, with 12 bases in the middle. CDR3 loop: CASSYVGGTGELFF. The CDR3 DNA follows: TGTGCCAGCAGCTACGTTGGGGGCACCGGGGAGCTGTTTTTT.

As for this clonotype: This could be a read error, since a much larger clone is one nucleotide away. The chain carries TRBV7-9 and TRBJ1-2; 7 positions agree with TRBD1. The CDR3 consists of 13 residues. In germline, CDR1 is SEHNR, CDR2 FQNEAQ (reference sequence). Losses at the gene ends were 4 bases for V and 6 bases for J; bases not matched to a gene: 5. The CDR3 loop is CASSWDSGHGYTF. In nucleotides, the CDR3 is TGTGCCAGCAGCTGGGACAGCGGCCATGGCTACACCTTC. Drawing the rest from reference TRBV7-9 and TRBJ1-2, the complete variable domain is DTGVSQNPRHKITKRGQNVTFRCDPISEHNRLYWYRQTLGQGPEFLTYFQNEAQLEKSRLLSDRFSAERPKGSFSTLEIQRTEQGDSAMYLCASSWDSGHGYTFGSGTRLTVV.

Ten or more counts support this clonotype. The V call is TRBV19, the J call TRBJ2-7; TRBD1 might be the D (6 bases). This CDR3 spans 17 amino acids. V was shortened by 4 bases and J by 2 bases, with 21 bases between the two germline ends. Per germline, CDR1 LNHDA and CDR2 SQIVND (reference sequence). The DNA of the CDR3 is TGTGCCAGTAGTACGCATCCGACAGGTTTTAAACCCTACGAGCAGTACTTC. It translates to CASSTHPTGFKPYEQYF.